The 22 T cell receptor beta chains below come from one sample, sequenced in a study of T-cell memory formation after mild COVID-19. Each CDR3 protein gets one entry after TCRdb re-called the 5' RACE reads with MiXCR. The table has just over 150,000 distinct CDR3 sequences, 31% seen once. Material: PBMCs or a T cell subset sorted from them (not recorded which). The receptors originated from an adult woman who had mild COVID-19 (a few samples of this study predate the infection). Cell type and time point are not known.

The V and J genes are TRBV6-6 and TRBJ2-7; perhaps TRBD1 as D (7 bases). V was clipped by 5 bases and J by 11 bases, with 19 bases between them. The CDR3 spans 13 residues. CDR1 MNHNY and CDR2 SVGAGI come from the germline V gene (reference sequence). The CDR3 loop is CASSPRDRGVKYF. CDR3 sequence (DNA): TGTGCCAGCAGTCCGCGGGACAGAGGGGTCAAGTACTTC.

The genes are TRBV5-5 and TRBJ2-7; no reliable D call. In germline, CDR1 is SGHKS, CDR2 YYEKEE (reference sequence). V lost 2 bases and J 3 bases, leaving 9 bases between the germline ends. This CDR3 contains 13 residues. The DNA of the CDR3 is TGTGCCAGCAGCTTCATCCGAGACTACGAGCAGTACTTC. It is translated as CASSFIRDYEQYF.

In this sample, this clonotype turned up a few times. The rearrangement links TRBV4-2 to TRBJ2-7; 11 bases line up with TRBD2. This CDR3 spans 15 amino acids. Germline V CDR1 and CDR2: LGHNA, YNFKEQ. After removal of 7 bases from V and 0 bases from J, the junction contained 5 bases not matched to a gene. DNA for the CDR3: TGTGCCAGCACCCTAGCGGGGGGCTCCTCCTACGAGCAGTACTTC. It is translated as CASTLAGGSSYEQYF.

This clonotype turned up a few times. The chain is built from TRBV3-1 and TRBJ2-1; D gene unclear. CDR1 is LGHDT and CDR2 is YNNKEL in the germline V gene (reference sequence). The CDR3 covers 14 residues. The V end was cut by 1 base, the J end by 5 bases, with 9 bases between. The DNA for the CDR3 is TGTGCCAGCAGCCAAGTATCTTGGAACAATGAGCAGTTCTTC. Its translation: CASSQVSWNNEQFF.

V gene TRBV20-1 combines with J gene TRBJ1-5, with 7 bases that match TRBD1. This CDR3 contains 15 residues. The V and J ends lost 3 bases and 2 bases, in that order; junction bases with no gene match: 7. CDR1 and CDR2 (germline): DFQATT, SNEGSKA (reference sequence). The CDR3: CSASPRTGGNQPQHF. CDR3 nucleotides: TGCAGTGCTAGCCCGCGAACAGGGGGCAATCAGCCCCAGCATTTT.

The chain has TRBV4-1 and TRBJ2-1; tentative D call: TRBD2 (5 bases). Germline V gene sequence: CDR1 MGHRA, CDR2 YSYEKL. The V end was cut by 0 bases, the J end by 7 bases, with 13 bases between. The CDR3 loop spans 15 amino acids. The CDR3 here is CASSQDRGFGNEQFF. CDR3 DNA sequence: TGCGCCAGCAGCCAAGATCGGGGTTTTGGGAATGAGCAGTTCTTC.

This clonotype showed up just a few times. The genes are TRBV19 and TRBJ2-2, with D tentatively TRBD1 or TRBD2 (7 bases each). The CDR3 has 15 amino acids. The germline V gene encodes CDR1 LNHDA and CDR2 SQIVND (reference sequence). CDR3 coding DNA: TGTTCGACCCGACAGGGAGGGTATAACACCGGGGAGCTGTTTTTT. It codes for CSTRQGGYNTGELFF. The whole variable domain, filled in from reference TRBV19 and TRBJ2-2, reads DGGITQSPKYLFRKEGQNVTLSCEQNLNHDAMYWYRQDPGQGLRLIYYSQIVNDFQKGDIAEGYSVSREKKESFPLTVTSAQKNPTAFYLCSTRQGGYNTGELFFGEGSRLTVL.

This sequence joins TRBV6-1 and TRBJ2-2; the D is unclear. Per germline, CDR1 MNHNS and CDR2 SASEGT. V lost 7 bases to trimming and J lost 1 base, with 10 bases between them. CDR3 length: 14 amino acids. The CDR3 sequence is CASTLDGNTGELFF. DNA of the CDR3: TGTGCCAGCACCTTGGACGGGAACACCGGGGAGCTGTTTTTT.

In its sample, this clonotype was seen many times. V is TRBV6-2 or TRBV6-3 and J is TRBJ2-3; 13 bases match TRBD2. This CDR3 spans 15 amino acids. The V and J ends lost 6 bases and 6 bases, in that order; junction bases with no gene match: 6. Germline assignment: CDR1 MNHEY and CDR2 SVGEGT. The CDR3 here is CASSPRLAGGDTQYF. The CDR3, as DNA: TGTGCCAGCAGCCCCCGACTAGCGGGGGGTGATACGCAGTATTTT.

This clonotype was counted many times. The chain links TRBV7-6 to TRBJ2-7, with 7 nucleotides matching TRBD1. The CDR3 has 15 residues. The V gene's germline CDR1 is SGHVS and CDR2 FNYEAQ. J lost 2 bases, V lost 1 base, and 5 bases had no gene match. The DNA of the CDR3 is TGTGCCAGCAGCTTAGAGGGACAGCCAGCCTACGAGCAGTACTTC. Translation gives CASSLEGQPAYEQYF.

This clonotype has just a few counts. The chain employs TRBV27 and TRBJ2-7, with a possible D match to TRBD2 (6 bases). This CDR3 region has 14 residues. Germline CDR1 is MNHEY and CDR2 is SMNVEV (reference sequence). Trimming shortened V by 6 bases and J by 0 bases, and 12 bases separated the two germline ends. CDR3 region: CASRSRGSSYEQYF. The CDR3 DNA reads as TGTGCCAGCAGATCGCGGGGATCCTCCTACGAGCAGTACTTC.

This rearrangement joins TRBV3-1 to TRBJ2-6; 7 bases are a match to TRBD1. This CDR3 contains 18 residues. CDR1 is LGHDT, CDR2 YNNKEL, per germline (reference sequence). Trimming took 4 bases from V and 4 from J; bases not matched to a gene: 13. Written as DNA, the CDR3 is TGTGCCAGCAGCCCCCAGGGACAGTGGACTGCCGGGGCCAACGTCCTGACTTTC. Translation: CASSPQGQWTAGANVLTF.

Many counts were recorded for this clonotype. The chain couples TRBV14 to TRBJ2-1; 7 bases are a match to TRBD1. The V gene's germline CDR1 is SGHDN and CDR2 FVKESK. The trim removed 7 bases at V and 4 bases at J, leaving 13 bases unmatched. This CDR3 has 16 residues. The CDR3 sequence is CASTPLEDRLYNEQFF. The CDR3 DNA reads as TGTGCCAGCACCCCCCTCGAGGACAGGTTGTACAATGAGCAGTTCTTC.

The chain recombines TRBV4-3 with TRBJ2-3; D is possibly TRBD2 (5 bases). V lost 0 bases, J lost 3 bases, and 10 bases lay in between. The CDR3 contains 15 residues. Per germline, CDR1 LGHNA and CDR2 YSLEER. Here the CDR3 reads CASSQEEGQTDTQYF. DNA of the CDR3: TGCGCCAGCAGCCAAGAAGAGGGCCAAACAGATACGCAGTATTTT.

This rearrangement joins TRBV5-5 to TRBJ2-3, with 15 bases fitting TRBD2. CDR1 and CDR2 (germline): SGHKS, YYEKEE (reference sequence). The CDR3 spans 17 residues. V shed 2 bases and J 3 bases; nucleotides not matched to a gene: 4. DNA for the CDR3: TGTGCCAGCAGCTTTGGACTAGCGGGAGGGCCTACAGATACGCAGTATTTT. Translated: CASSFGLAGGPTDTQYF.

J is TRBJ1-4 and V is TRBV30; D possibly corresponds to TRBD1 (6 bases). Germline-derived CDR1 and CDR2 are GTSNPN and SVGIG (reference sequence). There are 14 residues in the CDR3. The V and J ends lost 2 bases and 7 bases respectively, with 14 bases between them. CDR3 loop: CAWSHTGRSEKLFF. The CDR3 DNA sequence: TGTGCCTGGAGTCATACAGGGAGGAGTGAAAAACTGTTTTTT.

V is TRBV12-3 or TRBV12-4 and J is TRBJ2-1; D gene uncertain. CDR3 size: 15 residues. V was shortened by 6 bases and J by 8 bases, with 20 bases between the two germline ends. The CDR3 DNA reads TGTGCCAGCAGCCCGGGTGTGGGGTTGGTTTATGAGCAGTTCTTC. Translating gives CASSPGVGLVYEQFF.

This clonotype was seen more than once but under ten times. The CDR3 region has the DNA TGTGCCAGTAGTCCCATGGTGACGAACACCGGGGAGCTGTTTTTT. This sequence encodes CASSPMVTNTGELFF. This sequence joins TRBV19 and TRBJ2-2; D is unclear. The CDR3 runs to 15 residues. Trimming left V 5 bases short and J 0 bases short, with 10 bases between. Germline CDR1 LNHDA, CDR2 SQIVND (reference sequence).

This clonotype was recorded at least ten times. This chain uses TRBV19 with TRBJ2-1; D not certain. Germline V gives CDR1 LNHDA, CDR2 SQIVND (reference sequence). The CDR3 contains 15 residues. V shed 1 base and J shed 2 bases, with 9 bases lying between them. CDR3 loop: CASSIAGGAYNEQFF. For the CDR3, the DNA is TGTGCCAGTAGTATAGCGGGTGGGGCCTACAATGAGCAGTTCTTC. The full variable domain, in which reference TRBV19 and TRBJ2-1 provide the parts outside the CDR3, is DGGITQSPKYLFRKEGQNVTLSCEQNLNHDAMYWYRQDPGQGLRLIYYSQIVNDFQKGDIAEGYSVSREKKESFPLTVTSAQKNPTAFYLCASSIAGGAYNEQFFGPGTRLTVL.

In its sample, this clonotype ranks as medium-sized (0.01 to 0.1%). This chain connects TRBV20-1 to TRBJ1-2; 8 nucleotides line up with TRBD1. The CDR3 covers 15 residues. J was trimmed by 8 bases and V by 2 bases; bases with no gene match: 13. Looked up from germline, CDR1 is DFQATT and CDR2 is SNEGSKA (reference sequence). CDR3 protein: CSARQRGQVIGGYTF. In DNA, the CDR3 is TGCAGTGCTAGACAAAGGGGACAGGTTATAGGAGGCTACACCTTC.

This clonotype was found a few times. V gene TRBV12-3 or TRBV12-4 combines with J gene TRBJ1-6, with D tentatively TRBD1 (5 bases). The V end lost 3 bases, the J end lost 6 bases, and 9 bases lay between the germline ends. The CDR3 contains 14 residues. DNA for the CDR3: TGTGCCAGCAGTTTCCCCGGGGGTAATTCACCCCTCCACTTT. Translating it yields CASSFPGGNSPLHF.

This clonotype was found a few times. The chain is built from TRBV6-1 and TRBJ1-5; no clear D. The CDR3 runs 13 residues. Germline V CDR1 and CDR2: MNHNS, SASEGT. Trimming stripped 4 bases from V and 2 bases from J, with 6 bases between. Here the CDR3 DNA reads TGTGCCAGCAGTGGGGAGGGCAATCAGCCCCAGCATTTT. Its translation: CASSGEGNQPQHF.